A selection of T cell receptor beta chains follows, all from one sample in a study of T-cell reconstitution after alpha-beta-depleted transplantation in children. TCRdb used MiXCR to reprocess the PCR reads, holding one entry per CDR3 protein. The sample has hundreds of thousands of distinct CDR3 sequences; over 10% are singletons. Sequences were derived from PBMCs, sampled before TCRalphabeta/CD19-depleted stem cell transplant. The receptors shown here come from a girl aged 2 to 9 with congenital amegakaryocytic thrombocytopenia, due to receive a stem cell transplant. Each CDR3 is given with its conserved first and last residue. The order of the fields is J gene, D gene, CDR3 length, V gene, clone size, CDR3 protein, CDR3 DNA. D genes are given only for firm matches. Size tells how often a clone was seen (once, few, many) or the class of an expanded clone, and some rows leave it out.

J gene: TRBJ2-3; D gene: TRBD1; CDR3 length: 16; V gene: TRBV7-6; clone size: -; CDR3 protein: CASSLEGQALTDTQYF; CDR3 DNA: TGTGCCAGCAGCTTAGAGGGACAGGCACTCACAGATACGCAGTATTTT
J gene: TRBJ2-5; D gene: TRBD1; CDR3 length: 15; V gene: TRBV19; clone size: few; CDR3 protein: CASSILPGQGETQYF; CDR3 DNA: TGTGCCAGTAGTATCCTTCCGGGACAGGGAGAGACCCAGTACTTC
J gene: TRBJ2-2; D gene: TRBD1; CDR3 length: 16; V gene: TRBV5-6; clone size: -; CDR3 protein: CASSLWGQIYTGELFF; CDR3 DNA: TGTGCCAGCAGCTTGTGGGGACAGATTTACACCGGGGAGCTGTTTTTT
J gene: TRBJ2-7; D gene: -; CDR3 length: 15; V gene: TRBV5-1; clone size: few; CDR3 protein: CASSETGTGLYEQYF; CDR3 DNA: TGCGCCAGCAGCGAAACAGGGACCGGGTTGTACGAGCAGTACTTC
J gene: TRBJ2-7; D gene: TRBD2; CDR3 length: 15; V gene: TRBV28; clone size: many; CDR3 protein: CASSLYSGRRYEQYF; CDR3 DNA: TGTGCCAGCAGTTTATATTCCGGGAGGAGGTACGAGCAGTACTTC
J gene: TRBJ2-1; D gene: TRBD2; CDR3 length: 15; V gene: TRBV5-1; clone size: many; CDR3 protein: CASSFGTSGSNEQFF; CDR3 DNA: TGCGCCAGCAGCTTCGGGACTAGCGGGAGCAATGAGCAGTTCTTC
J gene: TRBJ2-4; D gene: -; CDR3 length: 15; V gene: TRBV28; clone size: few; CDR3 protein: CASIQSRGAKNIQYF; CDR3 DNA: TGTGCCAGCATCCAATCAAGGGGAGCCAAAAACATTCAGTACTTC
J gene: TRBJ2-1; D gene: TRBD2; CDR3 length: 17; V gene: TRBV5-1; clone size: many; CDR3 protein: CASSLGLAGGLSNEQFF; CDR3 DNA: TGCGCCAGCAGCTTGGGGCTAGCGGGAGGGCTATCCAATGAGCAGTTCTTC
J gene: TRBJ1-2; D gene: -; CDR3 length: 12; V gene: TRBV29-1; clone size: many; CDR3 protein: CSDSQGIHGYTF; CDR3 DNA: TGCAGCGACAGCCAGGGGATCCATGGCTACACCTTC
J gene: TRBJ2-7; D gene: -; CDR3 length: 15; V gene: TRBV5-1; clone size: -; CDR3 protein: CASSPVPELNYEQYF; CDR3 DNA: TGCGCCAGCAGCCCCGTACCCGAGCTAAACTACGAGCAGTACTTC
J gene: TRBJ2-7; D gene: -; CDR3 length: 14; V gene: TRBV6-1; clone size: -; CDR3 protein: CASSPHPRDYEQYF; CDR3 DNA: TGTGCCAGCAGTCCTCACCCAAGGGACTACGAGCAGTACTTC
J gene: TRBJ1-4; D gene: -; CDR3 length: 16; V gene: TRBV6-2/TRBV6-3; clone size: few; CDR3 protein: CASSYSSLGGNEKLFF; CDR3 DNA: TGTGCCAGCAGTTACTCGAGCCTAGGGGGGAACGAAAAACTGTTTTTT
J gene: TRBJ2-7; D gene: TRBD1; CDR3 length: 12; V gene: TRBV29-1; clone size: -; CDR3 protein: CSVLAGTGEQYF; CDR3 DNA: TGCAGCGTGTTGGCGGGGACAGGCGAGCAGTACTTC
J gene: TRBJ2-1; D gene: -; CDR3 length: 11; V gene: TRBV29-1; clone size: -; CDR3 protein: CSTGAGNEQFF; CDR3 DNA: TGCAGCACCGGAGCCGGCAATGAGCAGTTCTTC
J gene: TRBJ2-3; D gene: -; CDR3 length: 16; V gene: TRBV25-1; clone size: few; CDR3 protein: CASSPYRDEVADTQYF; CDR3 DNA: TGTGCCAGCAGTCCCTACCGGGACGAAGTTGCAGATACGCAGTATTTT
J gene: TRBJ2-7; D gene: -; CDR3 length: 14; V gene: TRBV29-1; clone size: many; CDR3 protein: CSVVTEAKFYEQYF; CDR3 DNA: TGCAGCGTTGTAACTGAAGCCAAATTCTACGAGCAGTACTTC
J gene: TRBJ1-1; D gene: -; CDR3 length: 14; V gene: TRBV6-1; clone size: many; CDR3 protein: CASSVSRDLTEAFF; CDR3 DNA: TGTGCCAGCAGTGTTTCCAGGGACCTTACTGAAGCTTTCTTT
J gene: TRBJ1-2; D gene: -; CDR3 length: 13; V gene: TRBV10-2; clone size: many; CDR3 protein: CASSPGREYGYTF; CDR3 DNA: TGCGCCAGCAGCCCGGGAAGGGAATATGGCTACACCTTC
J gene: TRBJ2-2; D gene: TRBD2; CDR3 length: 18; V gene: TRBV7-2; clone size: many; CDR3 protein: CASSLAALAGSNTGELFF; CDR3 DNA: TGTGCCAGCAGCTTAGCCGCACTAGCGGGATCAAACACCGGGGAGCTGTTTTTT
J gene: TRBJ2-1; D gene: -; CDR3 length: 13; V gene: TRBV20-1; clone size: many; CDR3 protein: CSALPPQGYEQFF; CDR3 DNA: TGCAGTGCCCTCCCCCCCCAAGGGTATGAGCAGTTCTTC
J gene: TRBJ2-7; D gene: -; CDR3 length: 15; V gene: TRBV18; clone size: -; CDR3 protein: CASSPPQGGWNEQYF; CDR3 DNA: TGTGCCAGCTCACCGCCCCAGGGGGGGTGGAACGAGCAGTACTTC
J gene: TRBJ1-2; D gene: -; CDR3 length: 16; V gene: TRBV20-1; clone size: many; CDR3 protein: CSARTPLGTANYGYTF; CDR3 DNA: TGCAGTGCTAGAACGCCTTTAGGGACCGCTAACTATGGCTACACCTTC
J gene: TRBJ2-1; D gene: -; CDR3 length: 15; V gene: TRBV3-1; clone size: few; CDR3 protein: CASSQEGMGRDEQFF; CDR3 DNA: TGTGCCAGCAGCCAAGAGGGAATGGGCAGAGATGAGCAGTTCTTC
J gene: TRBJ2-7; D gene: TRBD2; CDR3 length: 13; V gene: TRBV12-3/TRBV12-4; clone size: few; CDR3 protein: CASSVEREREQYF; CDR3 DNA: TGTGCCAGCTCAGTGGAGCGGGAGCGCGAGCAGTACTTC
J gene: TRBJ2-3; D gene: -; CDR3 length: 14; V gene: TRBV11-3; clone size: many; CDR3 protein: CASSLRDLADTQYF; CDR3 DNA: TGTGCCAGCAGCCTCCGGGATTTAGCAGATACGCAGTATTTT
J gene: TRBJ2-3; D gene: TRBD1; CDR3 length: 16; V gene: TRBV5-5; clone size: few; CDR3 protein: CASSLAGTGYTDTQYF; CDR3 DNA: TGTGCCAGCAGCTTGGCCGGGACAGGGTACACAGATACGCAGTATTTT
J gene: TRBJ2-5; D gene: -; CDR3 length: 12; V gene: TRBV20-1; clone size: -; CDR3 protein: CSASPGEETQYF; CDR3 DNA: TGCAGTGCTAGTCCGGGGGAAGAGACCCAGTACTTC
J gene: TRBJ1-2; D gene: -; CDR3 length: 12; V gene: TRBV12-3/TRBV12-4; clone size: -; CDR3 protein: CASSFPGYGYTF; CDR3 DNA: TGTGCCAGCAGTTTCCCCGGGTATGGCTACACCTTC
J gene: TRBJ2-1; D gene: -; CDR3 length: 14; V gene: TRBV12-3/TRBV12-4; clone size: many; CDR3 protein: CASSHTSSYNEQFF; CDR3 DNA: TGTGCCAGCAGTCACACGAGCTCCTACAATGAGCAGTTCTTC
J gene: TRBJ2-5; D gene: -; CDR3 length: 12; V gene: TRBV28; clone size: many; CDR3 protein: CASRSPPKTQYF; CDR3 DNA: TGTGCCAGCAGATCACCCCCTAAAACCCAGTACTTC
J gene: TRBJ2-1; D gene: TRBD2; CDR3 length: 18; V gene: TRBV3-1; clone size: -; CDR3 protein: CASSRTLASGRAYNEQFF; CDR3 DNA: TGTGCCAGCAGTCGAACCCTGGCTAGCGGGAGGGCCTACAATGAGCAGTTCTTC
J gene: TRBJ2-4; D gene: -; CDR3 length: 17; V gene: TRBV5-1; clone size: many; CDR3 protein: CASSDALGAGEWNIQYF; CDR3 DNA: TGCGCCAGCAGCGACGCCTTAGGGGCAGGGGAGTGGAACATTCAGTACTTC
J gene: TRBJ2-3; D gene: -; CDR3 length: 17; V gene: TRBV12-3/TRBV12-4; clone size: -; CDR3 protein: CASSLAREWGPTDTQYF; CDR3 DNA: TGTGCCAGCAGTTTAGCGAGAGAGTGGGGCCCCACAGATACGCAGTATTTT
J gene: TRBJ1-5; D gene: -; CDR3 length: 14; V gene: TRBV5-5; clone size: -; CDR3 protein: CASAQGGSNQPQHF; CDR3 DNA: TGTGCCAGCGCTCAGGGCGGTAGCAATCAGCCCCAGCATTTT
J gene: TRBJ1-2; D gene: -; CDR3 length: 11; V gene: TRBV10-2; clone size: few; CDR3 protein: CASSDGDGYTF; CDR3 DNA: TGCGCCAGCAGTGACGGGGACGGCTACACCTTC
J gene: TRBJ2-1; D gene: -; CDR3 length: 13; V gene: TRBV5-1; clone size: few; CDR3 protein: CASSLDRLPAQFF; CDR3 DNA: TGCGCCAGCAGCTTGGACCGGTTGCCGGCGCAGTTCTTC
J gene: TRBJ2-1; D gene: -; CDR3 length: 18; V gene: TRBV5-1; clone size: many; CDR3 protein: CASSLGGIASVKTNEQFF; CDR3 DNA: TGCGCCAGCAGCTTGGGAGGCATTGCTAGCGTGAAAACCAATGAGCAGTTCTTC
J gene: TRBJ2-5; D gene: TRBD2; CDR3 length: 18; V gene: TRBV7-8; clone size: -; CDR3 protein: CASSLARLGRGIQETQYF; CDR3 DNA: TGTGCCAGCAGCTTAGCGCGGCTGGGGCGGGGGATACAAGAGACCCAGTACTTC
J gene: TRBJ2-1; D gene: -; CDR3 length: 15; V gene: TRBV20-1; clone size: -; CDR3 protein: CSARDTGGAGDEQFF; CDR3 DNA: TGCAGTGCTAGAGATACTGGCGGGGCTGGGGATGAGCAGTTCTTC
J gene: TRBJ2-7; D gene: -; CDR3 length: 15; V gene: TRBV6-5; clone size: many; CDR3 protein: CASSYGHPTGYEQYF; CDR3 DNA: TGTGCCAGCAGTTACGGCCACCCCACGGGGTACGAGCAGTACTTC
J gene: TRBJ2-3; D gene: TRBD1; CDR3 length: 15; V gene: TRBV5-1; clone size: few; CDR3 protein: CASSVDRVGTDTQYF; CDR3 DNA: TGCGCCAGCAGCGTGGACAGGGTCGGCACAGATACGCAGTATTTT
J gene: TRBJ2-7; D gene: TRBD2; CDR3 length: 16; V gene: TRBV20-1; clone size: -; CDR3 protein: CSARVPLAGGPREQYF; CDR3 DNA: TGCAGTGCTAGAGTACCACTAGCGGGAGGGCCCCGCGAGCAGTACTTC
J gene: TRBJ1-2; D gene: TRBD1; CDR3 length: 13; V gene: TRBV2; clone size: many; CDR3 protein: CASSEGTDYGYTF; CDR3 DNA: TGTGCCAGCAGTGAGGGGACAGACTATGGCTACACCTTC
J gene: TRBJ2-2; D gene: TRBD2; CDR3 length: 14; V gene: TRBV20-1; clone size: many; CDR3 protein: CSAGTRRDPGELFF; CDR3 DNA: TGCAGTGCTGGGACTAGAAGAGACCCCGGGGAGCTGTTTTTT
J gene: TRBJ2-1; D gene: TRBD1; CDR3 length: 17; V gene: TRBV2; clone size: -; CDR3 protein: CASSEPPDRAVGDEQFF; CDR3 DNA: TGTGCCAGCAGTGAACCTCCAGACAGGGCGGTCGGCGATGAGCAGTTCTTC
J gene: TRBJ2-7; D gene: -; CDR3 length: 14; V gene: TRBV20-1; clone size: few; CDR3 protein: CSARTGGPAYEQYF; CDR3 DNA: TGCAGTGCTAGGACAGGCGGTCCAGCCTACGAGCAGTACTTC
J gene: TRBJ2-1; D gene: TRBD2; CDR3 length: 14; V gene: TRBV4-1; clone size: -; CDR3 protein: CASSRAGASDEQFF; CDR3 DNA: TGCGCCAGCAGCCGAGCGGGAGCCTCCGATGAGCAGTTCTTC
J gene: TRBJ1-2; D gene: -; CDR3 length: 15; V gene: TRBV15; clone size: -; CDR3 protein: CATSLLPTGGYGYTF; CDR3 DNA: TGTGCCACCAGCTTACTCCCTACAGGAGGGTATGGCTACACCTTC
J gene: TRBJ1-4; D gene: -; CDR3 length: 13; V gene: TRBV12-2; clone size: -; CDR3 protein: CASRPGEDEKLFF; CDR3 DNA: TGTGCAAGTCGCCCGGGAGAAGATGAAAAACTGTTTTTT
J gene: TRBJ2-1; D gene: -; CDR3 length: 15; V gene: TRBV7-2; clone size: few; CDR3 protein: CASSLVSRVWDEQFF; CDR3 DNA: TGTGCCAGCAGCTTAGTGAGCAGGGTGTGGGATGAGCAGTTCTTC
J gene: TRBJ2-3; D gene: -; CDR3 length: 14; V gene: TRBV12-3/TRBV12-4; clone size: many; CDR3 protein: CASRPAVSTDTQYF; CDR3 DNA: TGTGCCAGCCGGCCGGCGGTTAGCACAGATACGCAGTATTTT
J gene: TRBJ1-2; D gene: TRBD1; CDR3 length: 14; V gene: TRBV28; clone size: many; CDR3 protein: CASSPPGQVHGYTF; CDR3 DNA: TGTGCCAGCAGTCCACCGGGACAGGTGCATGGCTACACCTTC